The following is a T cell receptor (beta chain) sequence with its context. In the source study's methods: Nucleated cell counts were estimated from reference gene primer amplification. Sequenced by immunoSEQ multiplex PCR; TCRdb stores in-frame clones only, minus some. V and J calls and clone size follow that table, whereas D and trimming were derived from the DNA. The sample records approximately 170,000 clones, about nine tenths being singletons. The data belong to a study of blood T cell repertoires in COVID-19. The receptor was isolated from a man aged 25 to 40 with acute or convalescent COVID-19. The sequencing sample was made of peripheral blood.

The CDR3 protein is CASRRDRGGTQYF. The CDR3 bases are TGTGCCAGTCGCCGGGACAGGGGAGGTACGCAGTATTTT. The chain carries TRBV2 and TRBJ2-3; 10 bases are shared with TRBD1. V dropped 9 bases and J dropped 8; count of bases not matched to a gene: 8. Germline CDR1 reads SNHLY; CDR2 reads FYNNEI. The CDR3 extends over 13 amino acids.